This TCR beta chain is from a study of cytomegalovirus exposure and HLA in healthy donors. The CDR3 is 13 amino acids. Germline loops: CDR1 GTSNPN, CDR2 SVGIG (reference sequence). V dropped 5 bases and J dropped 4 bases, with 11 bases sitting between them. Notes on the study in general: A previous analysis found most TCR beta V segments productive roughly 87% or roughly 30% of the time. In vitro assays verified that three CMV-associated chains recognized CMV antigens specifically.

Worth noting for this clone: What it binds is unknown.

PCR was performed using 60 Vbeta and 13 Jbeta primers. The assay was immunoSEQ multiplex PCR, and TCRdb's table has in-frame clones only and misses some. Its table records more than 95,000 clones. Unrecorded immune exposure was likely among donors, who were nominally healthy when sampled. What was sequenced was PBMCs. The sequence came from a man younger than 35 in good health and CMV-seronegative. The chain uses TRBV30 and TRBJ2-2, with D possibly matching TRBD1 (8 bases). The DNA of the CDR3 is TGTGCCTGGTACAGGGGGGGCACCGGGGAGCTGTTTTTT. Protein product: CAWYRGGTGELFF.